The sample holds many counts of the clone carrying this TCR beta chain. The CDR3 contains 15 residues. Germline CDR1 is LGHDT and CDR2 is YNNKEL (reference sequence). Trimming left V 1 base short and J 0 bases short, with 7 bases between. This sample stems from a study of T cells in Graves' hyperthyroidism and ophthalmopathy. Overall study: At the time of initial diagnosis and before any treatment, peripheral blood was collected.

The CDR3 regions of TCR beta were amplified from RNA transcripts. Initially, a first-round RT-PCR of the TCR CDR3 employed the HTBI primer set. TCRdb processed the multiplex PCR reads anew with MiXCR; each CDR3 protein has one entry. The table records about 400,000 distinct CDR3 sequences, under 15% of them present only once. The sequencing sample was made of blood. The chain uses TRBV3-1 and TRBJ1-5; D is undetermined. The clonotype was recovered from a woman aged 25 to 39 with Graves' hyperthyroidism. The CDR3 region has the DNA TGTGCCAGCAGCCAAGGGGGAAATAGCAATCAGCCCCAGCATTTT. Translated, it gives CASSQGGNSNQPQHF.